This record looks at one T cell receptor (beta chain) sequence and its context. These data are taken from a study of blood T cell repertoires in COVID-19. The trim removed 5 bases at V and 4 bases at J, leaving 5 bases unmatched. Germline V gives CDR1 LNHDA, CDR2 SQIVND (reference sequence). The CDR3 has 15 amino acids. Only in-frame clones appear in the TCRdb table, and some are missing; sequencing was by immunoSEQ multiplex PCR. This sample has approximately 240,000 clones; roughly 84% occur once, and the top ten carry 3%. This sequence was found in a woman aged 25 to 45 who had recovered from COVID-19. The source material was peripheral blood. The rearrangement links TRBV19 to TRBJ2-2, with 9 nucleotides matching TRBD2. CDR3 sequence: CASSSSGRSTGELFF. DNA of the CDR3: TGTGCCAGTAGTTCAAGCGGGAGGTCCACCGGGGAGCTGTTTTTT. Full variable domain (outside the CDR3, taken from reference TRBV19 and TRBJ2-2): DGGITQSPKYLFRKEGQNVTLSCEQNLNHDAMYWYRQDPGQGLRLIYYSQIVNDFQKGDIAEGYSVSREKKESFPLTVTSAQKNPTAFYLCASSSSGRSTGELFFGEGSRLTVL.